This TCR beta chain derives from a study of T cells of healthy individuals. This clonotype showed up just a few times. MiXCR, run by TCRdb on the 5' RACE reads, gives a single entry per CDR3 protein. This table has about 82,000 distinct CDR3 sequences, 4% to 5.5% appearing once. The source of this sequence is a female donor in good health.

As DNA, the CDR3 is TGCGCCAGCAGCAGAGGACAGGGCGGATGGACTGAAGCTTTCTTT. Translation gives CASSRGQGGWTEAFF. The chain is built from TRBV5-1 and TRBJ1-1; TRBD1 matches 8 bases. The germline CDR1 and CDR2 sequences are SGHRS and YFSETQ. The CDR3 extends over 15 amino acids. V lost 4 bases to trimming and J lost 5 bases; unmatched junction nucleotides: 10.